These 5 T cell receptor beta chains were sequenced from one sample in a study of T-cell memory formation after mild COVID-19. Each CDR3 protein gets one entry after TCRdb re-called the 5' RACE reads with MiXCR. This sample carries roughly 190,000 distinct CDR3 sequences, 27% of them seen once, and the ten largest clones take approximately 10%. Sequencing used PBMCs or a T cell subset sorted from them (not recorded which). The receptor source for this set is an adult woman who had mild COVID-19 (a few samples of this study predate the infection). Cell type and time point are not known.

CDR3 sequence reads: CASTTGGALTEAFF. The DNA for the CDR3 is TGTGCCAGCACGACAGGGGGGGCGCTCACTGAAGCTTTCTTT. The rearrangement joins TRBV5-4 to TRBJ1-1, with TRBD1 matching over 9 bases. Looked up from germline, CDR1 is SGHNT and CDR2 is YYREEE (reference sequence). With V trimmed by 6 bases and J by 4 bases, 7 bases remained unmatched. This CDR3 has 14 amino acids. Together with reference TRBV5-4 and TRBJ1-1, the CDR3 gives the full variable domain: ETGVTQSPTHLIKTRGQQVTLRCSSQSGHNTVSWYQQALGQGPQFIFQYYREEENGRGNFPPRFSGLQFPNYSSELNVNALELDDSALYLCASTTGGALTEAFFGQGTRLTVV.

This clonotype appeared a few times. This rearrangement joins TRBV18 to TRBJ2-1, with D possibly being TRBD2 (5 bases). Germline CDR1 is KGHSH and CDR2 is LQKENI. CDR3 length: 15 amino acids. V lost 0 bases to trimming and J lost 0 bases, with 6 bases between them. CDR3 nucleotide sequence: TGTGCCAGCTCACCACCTCGGGGCTCCTACAATGAGCAGTTCTTC. The encoded protein is CASSPPRGSYNEQFF.

This clonotype was counted at least ten times. V usage is TRBV7-9 and J usage is TRBJ2-3; possibly TRBD1 for D (5 bases). CDR1 is SEHNR and CDR2 is FQNEAQ in the germline V gene (reference sequence). V was cut by 10 bases and J by 0 bases, with 11 bases left in between. The CDR3 totals 13 residues. The chain's CDR3 is CAIRQSSTDTQYF. CDR3 DNA: TGTGCCATCCGACAGTCTAGCACAGATACGCAGTATTTT.

The J gene is TRBJ1-2, the V gene TRBV9; D unclear. Germline CDR1 reads SGDLS; CDR2 reads YYNGEE. V was pared by 0 bases and J by 3 bases, with 9 bases between. This CDR3 is built from 14 residues. The CDR3 DNA follows: TGTGCCAGCAGCGTAGGAGGTCAGGACTATGGCTACACCTTC. Translated, it gives CASSVGGQDYGYTF.

In its sample, this clonotype was seen a few times. This chain uses TRBV10-2 with TRBJ2-7; D unresolved. The length of the CDR3 is 11 residues. The V gene lost 6 bases and the J gene lost 3 bases, with 6 bases spanning the gap. The V gene's germline CDR1 is WSHSY and CDR2 SAAADI. This chain's CDR3 is CASSAHYEQYF. The CDR3 nucleotides read TGCGCCAGCAGCGCGCACTACGAGCAGTACTTC.